This T cell receptor beta chain was captured by sequencing in a study of blood T cell repertoires in COVID-19. Whole-study context: Acute and convalescent COVID-19 specimens originated in the United States, Italy and Spain.

The method was immunoSEQ multiplex PCR; TCRdb's version includes in-frame clones alone and lacks a portion of them. The sample has about 220,000 clones, around four fifths seen once; the top ten hold about 4.8%. Germline loops: CDR1 SQVTM, CDR2 ANQGSEA. V dropped 1 base and J dropped 2; count of bases not matched to a gene: 2. The CDR3 is made up of 14 amino acids. The source material was peripheral blood. The clonotype comes from a woman aged 70-85 years with COVID-19, enrolled during active disease. The chain uses TRBV29-1 and TRBJ2-1; 7 nucleotides align to TRBD1. Written as DNA, the CDR3 is TGCAGCGTTGAAGTCCAGGGGGCCTACAATGAGCAGTTCTTC. Translation gives CSVEVQGAYNEQFF.